Below, 18 T cell receptor beta chains from the same sample are listed, as sequenced in a study of T cell repertoires in cytomegalovirus infection (dated by TCRdb to between 2018 and 2020). TCRdb names Illumina HiSeq 1500 as the instrument used. Clones were called with MiXCR by TCRdb after fastp trimmed the public reads at Q25, and only in-frame beta chains were retained. When rows share a CDR3 protein, they turn into one entry using the most common DNA and genes. In all, the sample holds about 71,000 distinct CDR3 sequences, and approximately 20% of those were seen once. The top ten hold roughly two thirds of the sample. This specimen's treatment or condition label, per the study, means: in vitro stimulation with specific CMV peptide epitopes to enrich CMV-specific T cells. These receptors have no identified antigens. The sequencing here drew on CD8+ T cells from cultured PBMCs, taken from culture after CMV antigen stimulation. These receptors all come from a human donor in good health (CMV status not recorded). Some clones in this sample may be carry-over from other donors' samples.

This clonotype has more than one count but fewer than ten. The CDR3 loop is CASSLNRGQHYGYTF. As DNA, the CDR3 is TGCGCCAGCAGCCTCAACAGGGGCCAGCACTATGGCTACACCTTC. V gene TRBV4-3 combines with J gene TRBJ1-2; 7 nucleotides match TRBD1. This CDR3 is 15 amino acids long. Germline V gives CDR1 LGHNA, CDR2 YSLEER. V lost 4 bases and J lost 3; bases outside the gene matches: 8.

The rearrangement uses TRBV12-3 or TRBV12-4 and TRBJ1-5; D unclear. The CDR3 has 14 amino acids. V lost 2 bases to trimming and J lost 3 bases, with 8 bases between them. CDR3 residues: CASSLNPSNQPQHF. The DNA of the CDR3 is TGTGCCAGCAGTTTAAATCCGTCCAATCAGCCCCAGCATTTT.

This chain's CDR3 is CASSFMAGGSTDTQYF. The CDR3 DNA is TGTGCCAGCAGCTTTATGGCGGGGGGGTCCACAGATACGCAGTATTTT. The rearrangement joins TRBV5-5 to TRBJ2-3; TRBD2 aligns across 9 bases. From germline, CDR1 is SGHKS and CDR2 YYEKEE (reference sequence). The junction had 6 bases not matched to a gene; V was cut back by 2 bases and J by 2 bases. The length of the CDR3 is 16 residues.

V gene TRBV12-3 or TRBV12-4 combines with J gene TRBJ2-1, with 10 positions matching TRBD1. Trimming cost V 6 bases and J 4 bases; bases outside gene matches: 6. The CDR3 is made up of 15 amino acids. The DNA for the CDR3 is TGTGCCAGCAGAATGGACAGGGGGATTTACAATGAGCAGTTCTTC. Its translation: CASRMDRGIYNEQFF.

This clonotype was counted many times. The V and J genes are TRBV27 and TRBJ1-1; 8 positions agree with TRBD1. The germline CDR1 and CDR2 sequences are MNHEY and SMNVEV (reference sequence). This CDR3 is 15 amino acids long. Trimming removed 6 bases from V and 4 bases from J; junction bases left unmatched: 10. CDR3 nucleotides: TGTGCCAGCAGCAACACATGGACAGGGTCCACTGAAGCTTTCTTT. This gives the protein CASSNTWTGSTEAFF.

A few counts support this clonotype. The V call is TRBV6-1, the J call TRBJ1-5; D call uncertain. The CDR3 has 18 amino acids. Trimming stripped 7 bases from V and 3 bases from J, with 25 bases between. Germline V gene sequence: CDR1 MNHNS, CDR2 SASEGT. The CDR3 loop reads CASIQGAVPSELNQPQHF. DNA of the CDR3: TGTGCCAGCATCCAAGGAGCTGTGCCTTCCGAACTCAATCAGCCCCAGCATTTT.

The V gene is TRBV7-9, the J gene TRBJ1-1; 7 bases fit TRBD1. The CDR3 totals 15 residues. The germline CDR1 and CDR2 sequences are SEHNR and FQNEAQ (reference sequence). The J segment lost 0 bases and the V segment lost 5 bases, leaving 6 bases of the junction unmatched. Here the CDR3 DNA reads TGTGCCAGCAGCCTAGGGACAGCTATGAACACTGAAGCTTTCTTT. Translated: CASSLGTAMNTEAFF.

The V gene is TRBV4-3, the J gene TRBJ2-6; D call uncertain. Between the trimmed V and J ends, which lost 0 bases and 2 bases, there was a span of 5 bases. CDR1 and CDR2 from the germline V gene are LGHNA and YSLEER. CDR3 length: 15 amino acids. CDR3 in amino acids: CASSQEVTGANVLTF. The CDR3, as DNA: TGCGCCAGCAGCCAAGAAGTAACTGGGGCCAACGTCCTGACTTTC.

The chain links TRBV7-6 to TRBJ2-7; 7 positions match TRBD1. Germline CDR1 is SGHVS and CDR2 is FNYEAQ. The V gene end was trimmed by 5 bases and the J gene end by 4 bases; junction bases not matched to a gene: 5. The CDR3 contains 13 residues. CDR3 DNA: TGTGCCAGCAGCGCGTGGGACAGTTACGAGCAGTACTTC. Encoded protein: CASSAWDSYEQYF.

The chain is built from TRBV4-2 and TRBJ1-1; D is unresolved. Trimming took off 3 bases at V and 7 bases at J, with 12 bases between the two ends. In germline, CDR1 is LGHNA, CDR2 YNFKEQ. The CDR3 is 13 residues long. The DNA of the CDR3 is TGTGCCAGCAGCCAGACTAAAGGGTTTGAAGCTTTCTTT. Amino acids: CASSQTKGFEAFF.

This clonotype has more than one count but fewer than ten. The rearrangement joins TRBV12-3 or TRBV12-4 to TRBJ1-4, with D unclear. The V end was cut by 2 bases, the J end by 11 bases, with 6 bases between. This CDR3 is built from 11 residues. CDR3 protein: CASSLLGKLFF. CDR3 in DNA: TGTGCCAGCAGTTTATTGGGGAAACTGTTTTTT.

The J gene is TRBJ2-3, the V gene TRBV11-2, with 12 nucleotides matching TRBD2. The V segment lost 1 base and the J segment 1 base; nucleotides outside the gene matches: 3. This CDR3 comprises 17 residues. Germline V gene data show CDR1 as SGHAT and CDR2 as FQNNGV. CDR3: CASSLASGGAGTDTQYF. CDR3 coding DNA: TGTGCCAGCAGCTTAGCTAGCGGGGGGGCCGGCACAGATACGCAGTATTTT.

This chain joins TRBV7-8 and TRBJ1-2; weak D call: TRBD1 (5 bases). This CDR3 comprises 14 residues. Germline CDR1 reads SGHVS; CDR2 reads FQNEAQ. With 3 bases removed from V and 1 base from J, the gap between germline ends came to 9 bases. The CDR3 protein is CASSLAGSNYGYTF. The DNA for the CDR3 is TGTGCCAGCAGCTTGGCAGGGAGTAACTATGGCTACACCTTC.

This clonotype was observed a few times. The CDR3 DNA follows: TGCAGCGCCTTCGGGGGCTCATCCTACGAGCAGTACTTC. Protein: CSAFGGSSYEQYF. The J gene is TRBJ2-7, the V gene TRBV29-1; D possibly uses TRBD1 or TRBD2 (6 bases each). The V gene's germline CDR1 is SQVTM and CDR2 ANQGSEA. This CDR3 is built from 13 residues. Between the trimmed V and J ends, which lost 7 bases and 1 base, there was a span of 14 bases.

The chain uses TRBV4-2 and TRBJ2-7, with D uncertain. V lost 1 base and J 7 bases, leaving 11 bases between the germline ends. The germline V gene has CDR1 LGHNA and CDR2 YNFKEQ. CDR3 length: 13 amino acids. Written as DNA, the CDR3 is TGTGCCAGCAGCCAAGCCCTCGTCGATGAGCAGTACTTC. Translating gives CASSQALVDEQYF.

There are a few counts of this clonotype. This chain connects TRBV7-2 to TRBJ2-4; TRBD1 is a possible D gene (5 bases). V lost 5 bases to trimming and J lost 7 bases, with 12 bases between them. This CDR3 is 13 amino acids long. In germline, CDR1 is SGHTA, CDR2 FQGNSA. The CDR3 coding sequence is TGTGCCAGCAGCCCAGCTCCAGGGAACATTCAGTACTTC. It is translated as CASSPAPGNIQYF.

The rearrangement uses TRBV6-1 and TRBJ1-5, with D tentatively TRBD1 (5 bases). The ends were cut back, 9 bases at V and 0 bases at J, with 18 bases in the middle. Germline V gene sequence: CDR1 MNHNS, CDR2 SASEGT. The CDR3 is made up of 16 amino acids. The CDR3 DNA reads TGTGCCAGAGGGGCCTCCGACTCTGATAGCAATCAGCCCCAGCATTTT. Translated, it gives CARGASDSDSNQPQHF.

The chain recombines TRBV6-8 with TRBJ2-7; D perhaps matches TRBD1 (6 bases). The CDR3 totals 16 residues. The germline V gene encodes CDR1 MNHGY and CDR2 SAAAGT. Trimming removed 11 bases at V and 1 base at J, with 24 bases between. CDR3 nucleotides: TGTGCCGCAAGCTCCGGGACACTTTCCCTTTCCTACGAGCAGTACTTC. It specifies CAASSGTLSLSYEQYF.